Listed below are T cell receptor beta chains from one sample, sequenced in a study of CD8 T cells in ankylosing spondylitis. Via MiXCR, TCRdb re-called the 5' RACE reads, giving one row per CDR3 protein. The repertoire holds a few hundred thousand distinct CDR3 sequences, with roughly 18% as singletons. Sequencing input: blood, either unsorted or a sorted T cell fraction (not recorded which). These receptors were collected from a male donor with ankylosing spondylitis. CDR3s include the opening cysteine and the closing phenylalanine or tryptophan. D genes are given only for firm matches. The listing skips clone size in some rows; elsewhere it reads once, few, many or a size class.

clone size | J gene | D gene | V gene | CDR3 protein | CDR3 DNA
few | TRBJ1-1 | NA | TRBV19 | CASSITSEAFF | TGTGCCAGTAGTATAACCTCTGAAGCTTTCTTT
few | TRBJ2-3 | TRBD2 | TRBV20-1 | CSVSGGSGRAADTQYF | TGCAGTGTCTCAGGGGGGAGCGGGAGGGCCGCAGATACGCAGTATTTT
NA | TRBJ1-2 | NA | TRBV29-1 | CSDTGKGYGYTF | TGCAGCGATACCGGGAAGGGCTATGGCTACACCTTC
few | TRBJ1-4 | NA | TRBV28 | CASSYLMGRINEKLFF | TGTGCCAGCAGTTACCTCATGGGGAGGATCAATGAAAAACTGTTTTTT
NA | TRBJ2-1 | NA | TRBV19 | CASSIDRGLRKEQFF | TGTGCCAGTAGTATAGATCGAGGGTTACGGAAGGAGCAGTTCTTC
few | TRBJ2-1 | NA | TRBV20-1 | CSASHRLRYNEQFF | TGCAGTGCTAGTCACCGTCTGAGGTACAATGAGCAGTTCTTC
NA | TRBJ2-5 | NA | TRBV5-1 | CASSLSGTLPGQIILIAQETQYF | TGCGCCAGCAGCTTGAGCGGGACCCTCCCGGGACAAATTATTTTGATCGCCCAAGAGACCCAGTACTTC
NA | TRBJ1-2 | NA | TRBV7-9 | CASSLAETGLTNYGYTF | TGTGCCAGCAGCTTAGCGGAGACAGGACTTACTAACTATGGCTACACCTTC
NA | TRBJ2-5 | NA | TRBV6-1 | CASSVVSGSQETQYF | TGTGCCAGCAGTGTTGTTTCAGGGAGCCAAGAGACCCAGTACTTC
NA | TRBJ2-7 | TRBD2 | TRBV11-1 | CASSIYTGTSYEQYF | TGTGCCAGCAGCATCTACACCGGGACTAGCTACGAGCAGTACTTC
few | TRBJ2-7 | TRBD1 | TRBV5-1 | CASSYKPGQGAQDEQYF | TGCGCCAGCAGCTATAAACCGGGACAGGGGGCGCAAGACGAGCAGTACTTC
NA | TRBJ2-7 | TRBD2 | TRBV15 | CATSTGTSKYEQYF | TGTGCCACCAGCACAGGGACTAGCAAGTACGAGCAGTACTTC
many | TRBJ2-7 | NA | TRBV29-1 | CSVTDSYEQYF | TGCAGCGTCACCGACAGCTACGAGCAGTACTTC
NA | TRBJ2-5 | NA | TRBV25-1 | CASSEFGDLGETQYF | TGTGCCAGCAGTGAATTCGGGGATTTGGGAGAGACCCAGTACTTC
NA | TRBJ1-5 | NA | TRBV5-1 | CASCIRGGPDNQPQHF | TGCGCCAGCTGTATTCGTGGGGGGCCGGACAATCAGCCCCAGCATTTT
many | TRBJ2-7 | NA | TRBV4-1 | CASSQGGTHPLYEQYF | TGCGCCAGCAGCCAAGGAGGGACACATCCACTCTACGAGCAGTACTTC
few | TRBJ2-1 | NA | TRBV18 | CASSPERVIAYNEQFF | TGTGCCAGCTCACCAGAAAGGGTAATAGCCTACAATGAGCAGTTCTTC
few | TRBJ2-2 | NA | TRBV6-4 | CASSEGGGYGELFF | TGTGCCAGCAGTGAGGGGGGCGGATACGGGGAGCTGTTTTTT
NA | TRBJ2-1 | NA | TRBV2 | CASTQTGPEYYNEQFF | TGTGCCAGCACTCAAACGGGACCGGAATACTACAATGAGCAGTTCTTC
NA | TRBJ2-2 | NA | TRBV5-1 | CASTLGGTGELFF | TGCGCCAGCACCTTAGGGGGTACCGGGGAGCTGTTTTTT
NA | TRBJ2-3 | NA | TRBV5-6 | CASSLPIGGASTDTQYF | TGTGCCAGCAGCTTACCGATTGGTGGGGCTAGCACAGATACGCAGTATTTT
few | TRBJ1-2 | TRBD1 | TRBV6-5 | CASSYSKAGGFYGYTF | TGTGCCAGCAGTTACTCGAAGGCAGGGGGCTTCTATGGCTACACCTTC
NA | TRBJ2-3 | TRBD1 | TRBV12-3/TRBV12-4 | CASSWDSVPPDTQYF | TGTGCCAGCAGTTGGGACAGCGTCCCCCCAGATACGCAGTATTTT
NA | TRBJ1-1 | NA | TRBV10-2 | CASSEGAGMVTEAFF | TGCGCCAGCAGTGAGGGGGCAGGGATGGTGACTGAAGCTTTCTTT
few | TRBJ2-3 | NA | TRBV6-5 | CASSYFLTGTDTQYF | TGTGCCAGCAGTTACTTCCTGACAGGCACAGATACGCAGTATTTT
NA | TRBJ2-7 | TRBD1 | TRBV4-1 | CASSQAPGQDYEQYF | TGCGCCAGCAGCCAAGCTCCGGGACAGGATTACGAGCAGTACTTC
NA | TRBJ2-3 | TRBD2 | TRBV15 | CATSLTSGGMDTQYF | TGTGCCACCAGCCTGACTAGCGGGGGGATGGATACGCAGTATTTT
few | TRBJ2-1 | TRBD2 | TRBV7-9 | CASTGTRSYNEQFF | TGTGCCAGTACCGGGACTAGGTCCTACAATGAGCAGTTCTTC
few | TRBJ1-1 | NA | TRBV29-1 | CSVEGLTENTEAFF | TGCAGCGTTGAAGGGTTAACAGAGAACACTGAAGCTTTCTTT
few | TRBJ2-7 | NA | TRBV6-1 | CASSEDVTRKWYEQYF | TGTGCCAGCAGTGAAGACGTGACAAGAAAATGGTACGAGCAGTACTTC
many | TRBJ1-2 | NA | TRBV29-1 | CSVVEATGGYTF | TGCAGCGTTGTGGAGGCTACGGGGGGCTACACCTTC
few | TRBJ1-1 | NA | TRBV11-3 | CASSLVGDMNTEAFF | TGTGCCAGCAGCTTAGTTGGAGACATGAACACTGAAGCTTTCTTT
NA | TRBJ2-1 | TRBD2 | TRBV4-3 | CASSQDTSVYNEQFF | TGCGCCAGCAGCCAAGATACTAGCGTCTACAATGAGCAGTTCTTC
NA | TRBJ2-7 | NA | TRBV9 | CASSVGDGGSNYEQYF | TGTGCCAGCAGCGTAGGGGACGGGGGCAGTAACTACGAGCAGTACTTC
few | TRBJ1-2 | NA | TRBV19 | CASRGTSYGYTF | TGTGCCAGTAGGGGGACAAGCTATGGCTACACCTTC
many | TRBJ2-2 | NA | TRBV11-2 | CASSLAPAGPNTGELFF | TGTGCCAGCAGCTTAGCTCCCGCGGGACCCAACACCGGGGAGCTGTTTTTT
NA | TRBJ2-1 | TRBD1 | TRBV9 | CASSVNAGTGAYNEQFF | TGTGCCAGCAGCGTGAACGCCGGGACAGGGGCATACAATGAGCAGTTCTTC
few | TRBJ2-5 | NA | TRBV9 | CASSVSGPLEQETQYF | TGTGCCAGCAGCGTATCTGGACCGTTGGAACAAGAGACCCAGTACTTC
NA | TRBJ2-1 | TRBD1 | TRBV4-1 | CASSQFPTGGQNEQFF | TGCGCCAGCAGCCAATTCCCTACAGGGGGGCAGAATGAGCAGTTCTTC
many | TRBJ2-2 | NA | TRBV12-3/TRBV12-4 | CASRPHQGGGRPGELFF | TGTGCCAGCAGACCTCACCAGGGTGGCGGTCGGCCCGGGGAGCTGTTTTTT
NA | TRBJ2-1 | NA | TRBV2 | CASRPDNNEQFF | TGTGCCAGCAGGCCCGACAACAATGAGCAGTTCTTC
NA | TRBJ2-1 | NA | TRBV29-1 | CSVVVYEQFF | TGCAGCGTTGTGGTGTATGAGCAGTTCTTC
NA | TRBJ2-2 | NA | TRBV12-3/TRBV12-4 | CAGKGGINTGELFF | TGTGCCGGGAAGGGTGGGATAAACACCGGGGAGCTGTTTTTT
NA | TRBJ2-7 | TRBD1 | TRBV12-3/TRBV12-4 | CASRKTGGYYEQYF | TGTGCCAGCAGAAAGACAGGGGGCTACTACGAGCAGTACTTC
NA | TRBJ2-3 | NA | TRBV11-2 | CASSLMTLAADTQYF | TGTGCCAGCAGCTTAATGACGCTAGCCGCAGATACGCAGTATTTT
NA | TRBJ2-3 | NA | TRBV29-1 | CSVPQPGEDTQYF | TGCAGCGTTCCCCAGCCAGGGGAAGATACGCAGTATTTT
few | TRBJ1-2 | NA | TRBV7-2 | CASSASTGAYGYTF | TGTGCCAGCAGCGCCTCGACAGGAGCCTATGGCTACACCTTC
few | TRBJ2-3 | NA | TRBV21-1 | CASSNWGRSADTQYF | TGTGCCAGCAGCAACTGGGGCAGAAGCGCAGATACGCAGTATTTT
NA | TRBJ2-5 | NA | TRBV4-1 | CASSQDRGGARETQYF | TGCGCCAGCAGCCAAGATCGTGGGGGGGCCAGGGAGACCCAGTACTTC
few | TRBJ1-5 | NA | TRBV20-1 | CSARDFGFARDGSNQPQHF | TGCAGTGCTAGAGATTTTGGATTCGCCAGGGACGGGAGCAATCAGCCCCAGCATTTT
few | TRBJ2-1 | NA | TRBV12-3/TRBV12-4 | CASSPAPPREQFF | TGTGCCAGCAGTCCCGCCCCGCCCAGGGAGCAGTTCTTC
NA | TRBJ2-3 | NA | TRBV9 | CASSQRQVSTDTQYF | TGTGCCAGCAGCCAGCGACAGGTTAGCACAGATACGCAGTATTTT
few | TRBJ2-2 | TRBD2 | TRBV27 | CASSWDGRILSNTGELFF | TGTGCCAGCTCCTGGGACGGGAGGATTCTCTCGAACACCGGGGAGCTGTTTTTT
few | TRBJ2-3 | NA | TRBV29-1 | CSVESGLTKNTDTQYF | TGCAGCGTTGAATCAGGACTCACTAAAAACACAGATACGCAGTATTTT